The 15 T cell receptor beta chains below all came from one sample that was sequenced in a study of shared clonotypes between healthy human individuals. Some clones are missing from TCRdb's copy, which holds only in-frame ones; the method was immunoSEQ multiplex PCR. This sample carries about 2.4 million clones, approximately 93% of them seen once, and the ten largest clones take 0.36%. Material for sequencing was naive CD4+ T cells from PBMCs. Regarding subset: CD45RA+ positively selected. The origin of the receptors is a man aged 18-30 years in good health. Some clones in this sample may be carry-over from other donors' samples.

The table lists this clone with a count of one. The CDR3 spells CASSYSSGEYQPQHF. The CDR3 nucleotides are TGTGCCAGCAGTTACTCGAGTGGGGAATATCAGCCCCAGCATTTT. The chain employs TRBV6-6 and TRBJ1-5; no definite D call. Trimming stripped 0 bases from V and 5 bases from J, with 11 bases between. This CDR3 spans 15 amino acids. Per the germline V gene, CDR1 is MNHNY and CDR2 is SVGAGI (reference sequence).

V and J are TRBV6-1 and TRBJ2-3, with D hard to call. CDR1 MNHNS and CDR2 SASEGT come from the germline V gene. V lost 3 bases and J lost 2, with 12 bases in between. This CDR3 contains 15 residues. CDR3 loop: CASSESLRDTDTQYF. The CDR3 DNA sequence: TGTGCCAGCAGTGAGTCCCTTAGGGACACAGATACGCAGTATTTT.

With regard to this clone: The same CDR3 can be traced to other DNA sequences in this sample. The CDR3 bases are TGTGCCTGGACAGGGGTATCGAACACCGGGGAGCTGTTTTTT. Protein sequence: CAWTGVSNTGELFF. The chain uses TRBV30 and TRBJ2-2; D possibly corresponds to TRBD1 (6 bases). V shed 4 bases and J shed 0 bases, with 9 bases lying between them. Germline CDR1 GTSNPN, CDR2 SVGIG (reference sequence). The CDR3 is made up of 14 amino acids.

V and J are TRBV15 and TRBJ1-5, with D unresolved. Germline V gives CDR1 LNHNV, CDR2 YYDKDF (reference sequence). Trimming shortened V by 0 bases and J by 1 base, and 4 bases separated the two germline ends. This CDR3 is 14 amino acids long. The CDR3 nucleotides are TGTGCCACCAGCAGAGAGCGGAGCAATCAGCCCCAGCATTTT. Its translation: CATSRERSNQPQHF.

The genes are TRBV5-1 and TRBJ2-2; weak D call: TRBD1 (7 bases). Germline-derived CDR1 and CDR2 are SGHRS and YFSETQ. V was trimmed by 4 bases and J by 1 base, leaving 14 bases between them. This CDR3 contains 16 residues. CDR3 nucleotide sequence: TGCGCCAGCAGCCCTCCAGGGGGACTGAACACCGGGGAGCTGTTTTTT. Protein: CASSPPGGLNTGELFF.

The chain has TRBV23-1 and TRBJ1-3; D is unresolved. TRBV23-1 is an ORF, and what it does is uncertain. Trimming shortened V by 8 bases and J by 0 bases, and 14 bases separated the two germline ends. This CDR3 is 15 amino acids long. The CDR3 is CASRRHKSSGNTIYF. The CDR3 nucleotides are TGCGCCAGCCGAAGACACAAGAGCTCTGGAAACACCATATATTTT.

V and J are TRBV28 and TRBJ1-4; D remains unclear. CDR1 and CDR2 from the germline V gene are MDHEN and SYDVKM. Trimming took 4 bases from V and 0 from J, leaving 12 bases between them. The CDR3 runs 16 residues. The CDR3: CASSSPGEATNEKLFF. The CDR3 DNA reads as TGTGCCAGCAGTTCCCCCGGGGAAGCAACTAATGAAAAACTGTTTTTT.

The rearrangement links TRBV7-8 to TRBJ2-2, with no clear D. Trimming cost V 5 bases and J 0 bases, with 13 bases left between them. The CDR3 runs to 16 residues. The germline gives CDR1 SGHVS, CDR2 FQNEAQ. CDR3 amino acids: CASSPAGWSNTGELFF. The CDR3, as DNA: TGTGCCAGCAGCCCCGCTGGGTGGTCGAACACCGGGGAGCTGTTTTTT.

The CDR3 reads CATGSGRAEDIQYF. The CDR3 DNA follows: TGTGCCACCGGTAGCGGGAGGGCCGAGGACATTCAGTACTTC. V usage is TRBV10-3 and J usage is TRBJ2-4, with 11 nucleotides matching TRBD2. Unmatched junction bases numbered 10, after V lost 10 bases and J lost 8 bases. Germline CDR1 is ENHRY and CDR2 is SYGVKD. This CDR3 has 14 amino acids.

V gene TRBV9 combines with J gene TRBJ1-2; tentatively, D is TRBD1 (5 bases). Germline CDR1 is SGDLS and CDR2 is YYNGEE. This CDR3 has 17 amino acids. Trimming took 0 bases from V and 4 from J, leaving 19 bases between them. The CDR3 DNA follows: TGTGCCAGCAGCGTAGACGGTCGGGGCACCGGGGGCTATGGCTACACCTTC. It is translated as CASSVDGRGTGGYGYTF.

The rearrangement links TRBV9 to TRBJ1-1, with D maybe TRBD1 (5 bases). The V gene's germline CDR1 is SGDLS and CDR2 YYNGEE. V was clipped by 7 bases and J by 0 bases, with 13 bases between them. This CDR3 has 14 residues. The CDR3 sequence: CASGLDTMNTEAFF. The CDR3, as DNA: TGTGCCAGCGGGTTGGACACGATGAACACTGAAGCTTTCTTT.

This chain uses TRBV28 with TRBJ1-5; D unresolved. V was cut by 1 base and J by 5 bases, with 12 bases left in between. CDR3 length equals 15 residues. Looked up from germline, CDR1 is MDHEN and CDR2 is SYDVKM. CDR3 in amino acids: CASSLSGRRDQPQHF. The CDR3 DNA reads TGTGCCAGCAGTTTATCGGGCCGCAGAGATCAGCCCCAGCATTTT.

The rearrangement joins TRBV9 to TRBJ1-2; no firm D call. Trimming took 3 bases from V and 4 from J, leaving 13 bases between them. CDR3 size: 14 residues. Germline V gene data show CDR1 as SGDLS and CDR2 as YYNGEE. The CDR3 loop is CASSAGRSIYGYTF. CDR3 nucleotides: TGTGCCAGCAGCGCCGGCCGATCGATCTATGGCTACACCTTC.

The chain employs TRBV5-5 and TRBJ2-7; D unresolved. The CDR3 has 15 amino acids. V dropped 4 bases and J dropped 1 base, with 15 bases sitting between them. CDR1 and CDR2 from the germline V gene are SGHKS and YYEKEE (reference sequence). Here the CDR3 DNA reads TGTGCCAGCAGCGGGATTCCCTTGGAGTCCTACGAGCAGTACTTC. Its protein product is CASSGIPLESYEQYF. Complete variable domain (other parts from reference TRBV5-5 and TRBJ2-7): DAGVTQSPTHLIKTRGQQVTLRCSPISGHKSVSWYQQVLGQGPQFIFQYYEKEERGRGNFPDRFSARQFPNYSSELNVNALLLGDSALYLCASSGIPLESYEQYFGPGTRLTVT.

This rearrangement joins TRBV5-1 to TRBJ2-4, with TRBD1 matching 9 bases. This CDR3 region has 19 residues. Germline V gives CDR1 SGHRS, CDR2 YFSETQ. The V segment lost 0 bases and the J segment 0 bases; nucleotides outside the gene matches: 10. This chain's CDR3 is CASSLDRTGAQVAKNIQYF. CDR3 DNA: TGCGCCAGCAGCTTGGACAGGACAGGGGCGCAGGTAGCCAAAAACATTCAGTACTTC. Drawing the rest from reference TRBV5-1 and TRBJ2-4, the complete variable domain is KAGVTQTPRYLIKTRGQQVTLSCSPISGHRSVSWYQQTPGQGLQFLFEYFSETQRNKGNFPGRFSGRQFSNSRSEMNVSTLELGDSALYLCASSLDRTGAQVAKNIQYFGAGTRLSVL.